This T cell receptor (beta chain) was captured in a study of blood T cell repertoires in COVID-19. Study-wide context: PBMCs, B-cell-depleted T cells, or T cells were the source of the cDNA or gDNA that made up the material.

Enrolled through a virtual design, the participants were between about 18 and 100 years of age and came from about two dozen US areas. Recovered status applied to Cohort 3 donors who had two consecutive negative PCRs. It also applied to those with clearance or with symptom resolution. Per the original data handling: Estimates of nucleated cell counts were drawn from the amplification of reference gene primers. Using immunoSEQ multiplex PCR, the repertoire was profiled, and TCRdb retains in-frame clones only, with some absent. V and J calls plus clone size are reproduced from that table; the DNA served to infer D and trimming. Altogether some 200,000 clones are present, 78% being singletons, with the ten largest covering approximately 15%. The ends were cut back, 5 bases at V and 3 bases at J, with 14 bases in the middle. Germline CDR1 is SGHTA and CDR2 is FQGTGA. The CDR3 extends over 15 amino acids.

The V call is TRBV7-3, the J call TRBJ1-3; TRBD1 is a possible D gene (5 bases). This clonotype was sampled from a woman in her 50s who had recovered from COVID-19. Material: PBMCs or T cells enriched from blood (not recorded which). This CDR3 is CASSPTQGNGNTIYF. Written as DNA, the CDR3 is TGTGCCAGCAGCCCCACTCAGGGAAATGGAAACACCATATATTTT.